The 20 T cell receptor beta chains below all came from one sample that was sequenced in a study of blood T cell repertoires in COVID-19. Sequencing used immunoSEQ multiplex PCR; TCRdb keeps in-frame clones, though not all of them. Of some 490,000 clones in the sample, roughly 85% were seen once. The sample comprised peripheral blood. The receptors were sampled from a human donor in a cohort sampled during active COVID-19.

This clone came up a few times. The V gene is TRBV7-9, the J gene TRBJ2-3, with TRBD1 identical over 9 bases. The CDR3 is 15 amino acids. Germline-derived CDR1 and CDR2 are SEHNR and FQNEAQ (reference sequence). The V segment lost 5 bases and the J segment 3 bases; nucleotides outside the gene matches: 6. The DNA of the CDR3 is TGTGCCAGCAGCCATTACGGACAGGGGACAGATACGCAGTATTTT. This gives the protein CASSHYGQGTDTQYF. Full variable domain (outside the CDR3, taken from reference TRBV7-9 and TRBJ2-3): DTGVSQNPRHKITKRGQNVTFRCDPISEHNRLYWYRQTLGQGPEFLTYFQNEAQLEKSRLLSDRFSAERPKGSFSTLEIQRTEQGDSAMYLCASSHYGQGTDTQYFGPGTRLTVL.

This rearrangement joins TRBV24-1 to TRBJ2-1, with a weak D call TRBD1 (6 bases). Per the germline V gene, CDR1 is KGHDR and CDR2 is SFDVKD. Trimming pared 0 bases from V and 5 bases from J, leaving 7 bases between. This CDR3 has 14 amino acids. CDR3 residues: CATSDLGQNNEQFF. CDR3 coding DNA: TGTGCCACCAGTGATTTGGGACAGAACAATGAGCAGTTCTTC.

This clone was detected only once. A read error may account for a junction end that differs from germline. The chain is built from TRBV29-1 and TRBJ1-3; 9 positions agree with TRBD1. Germline-derived CDR1 and CDR2 are SQVTM and ANQGSEA. The CDR3 totals 13 residues. The CDR3 coding sequence is TGCAGCGTTGAGGTGACAGGGGGGTCTGAGAGACATTTT. Its translation: CSVEVTGGSERHF.

The rearrangement joins TRBV28 to TRBJ1-1; the match to TRBD1 covers 8 bases. This CDR3 comprises 15 residues. Trimming took 6 bases from V and 6 from J; bases not matched to a gene: 12. In germline, CDR1 is MDHEN, CDR2 SYDVKM. This CDR3 is CASSHVPPQGAEAFF. The DNA of the CDR3 is TGTGCCAGCAGCCACGTACCCCCACAGGGGGCTGAAGCTTTCTTT.

This clone was detected a few times. The V call is TRBV28, the J call TRBJ2-1, with 7 bases aligning to TRBD1. This CDR3 is 16 amino acids long. After removal of 5 bases from V and 0 bases from J, the junction contained 7 bases not matched to a gene. From germline, CDR1 is MDHEN and CDR2 SYDVKM. CDR3 protein: CASSRDRRGSYNEQFF. The CDR3 DNA follows: TGTGCCAGCAGTCGGGACAGAAGGGGCTCCTACAATGAGCAGTTCTTC.

This clone was picked up a small number of times. The V and J genes are TRBV29-1 and TRBJ2-1; 8 bases line up with TRBD2. The CDR3 loop spans 17 amino acids. The germline CDR1 and CDR2 sequences are SQVTM and ANQGSEA. The junction had 22 bases not matched to a gene; V was cut back by 6 bases and J by 9 bases. CDR3 nucleotides: TGCAGCGTCCATTTGGCTACGGGAGGGCCCAAGAGTGGTGAGCAGTTCTTC. This sequence encodes CSVHLATGGPKSGEQFF.

The genes are TRBV28 and TRBJ2-7; 7 bases agree with TRBD2. Per germline, CDR1 MDHEN and CDR2 SYDVKM. The CDR3 contains 14 residues. The ends lost 5 bases at V and 6 bases at J; junction bases unmatched: 10. CDR3 DNA: TGTGCCAGCAGTATTGGTGGGAGGGCCTTCGAGCAGTACTTC. It codes for CASSIGGRAFEQYF.

The chain uses TRBV29-1 and TRBJ2-2; D might be TRBD1 (6 bases). CDR1 and CDR2 from the germline V gene are SQVTM and ANQGSEA. V lost 8 bases and J lost 6, with 16 bases in between. The CDR3 has 13 amino acids. The CDR3 loop is CSLRTAQAGELFF. The CDR3 DNA reads TGCAGCCTCAGGACAGCTCAGGCCGGGGAGCTGTTTTTT.

Written as DNA, the CDR3 is TGTGCCAGCAGTTTGACAGGGGCGAACACTGAAGCTTTCTTT. This codes for CASSLTGANTEAFF. The chain carries TRBV6-5 and TRBJ1-1, with 8 bases that match TRBD1. The germline V gene has CDR1 MNHEY and CDR2 SVGAGI. V trimming: 4 bases; J trimming: 1 base; junction bases outside the gene matches: 2. The CDR3 runs 14 residues.

The chain recombines TRBV30 with TRBJ2-7; 9 bases match TRBD1. Trimming at V came to 4 bases and at J to 2 bases, leaving 9 bases not matched to a gene. Germline V lookup: CDR1 GTSNPN, CDR2 SVGIG (reference sequence). The CDR3 is 15 amino acids. The CDR3 loop reads CAWTPDRGGTYEQYF. The CDR3, as DNA: TGTGCCTGGACTCCCGACAGGGGGGGAACCTACGAGCAGTACTTC.

This CDR3 is CASSQGIGNSGYEQYF. The CDR3 DNA is TGTGCCAGCAGCCAAGGCATTGGGAATAGCGGGTACGAGCAGTACTTC. V usage is TRBV3-1 (or the pseudogene TRBV3-2) and J usage is TRBJ2-7; 7 nucleotides match TRBD2. V gave up 1 base and J gave up 4 bases; unmatched junction bases: 10. CDR1 and CDR2 from the germline V gene are LGHDT and YNNKEL (reference sequence). The CDR3 runs 16 residues.

The V and J genes are TRBV5-1 and TRBJ2-3; no clear D. Germline CDR1 is SGHRS and CDR2 is YFSETQ. Trimming took off 2 bases at V and 6 bases at J, with 10 bases between the two ends. CDR3 size: 13 residues. CDR3 amino acids: CASSLEDPDTQYF. The DNA for the CDR3 is TGCGCCAGCAGCTTAGAGGATCCGGATACGCAGTATTTT.

The gene calls are TRBV27 and TRBJ2-2, with D maybe TRBD1 (5 bases). Germline values: CDR1 MNHEY, CDR2 SMNVEV (reference sequence). V was trimmed by 5 bases and J by 1 base, leaving 11 bases between them. The CDR3 runs to 15 residues. The CDR3 nucleotides are TGTGCCAGCAGTAGGGGTAAATGGAACACCGGGGAGCTGTTTTTT. As protein: CASSRGKWNTGELFF.

The chain combines TRBV11-2 with TRBJ2-5, with 8 positions matching TRBD1. The CDR3 is made up of 14 amino acids. The ends lost 7 bases at V and 4 bases at J; junction bases unmatched: 8. CDR1 is SGHAT and CDR2 is FQNNGV in the germline V gene. Written as DNA, the CDR3 is TGTGCCAGCACCTCGACAGGGGTTGGAGAGACCCAGTACTTC. Amino acids: CASTSTGVGETQYF.

The chain is built from TRBV30 and TRBJ1-2; 9 bases fit TRBD1. The V gene end was trimmed by 2 bases and the J gene end by 5 bases; junction bases not matched to a gene: 6. The germline V gene encodes CDR1 GTSNPN and CDR2 SVGIG (reference sequence). The CDR3 is 14 amino acids. Here the CDR3 DNA reads TGTGCCTGGAGTTATGACAGGGGGAGTTATGGCTACACCTTC. Translated: CAWSYDRGSYGYTF.

The genes are TRBV27 and TRBJ1-2; 12 bases agree with TRBD1. Germline loops: CDR1 MNHEY, CDR2 SMNVEV (reference sequence). The CDR3 sequence is 17 residues long. V lost 6 bases to trimming and J lost 8 bases; unmatched junction nucleotides: 16. CDR3 residues: CASREGTGGLHSRGYTF. Here the CDR3 DNA reads TGTGCCAGCAGGGAGGGGACAGGGGGCCTTCACTCGAGGGGCTACACCTTC.

This clone appeared once. The chain joins TRBV6-5 to TRBJ1-5, with D tentatively TRBD1 (5 bases). Trimming pared 6 bases from V and 6 bases from J, leaving 12 bases between. CDR3 length: 13 residues. The germline gives CDR1 MNHEY, CDR2 SVGAGI. In nucleotides, the CDR3 is TGTGCCAGCAGATCTGGGAGGGGTCAGCCCCAGCATTTT. Translated, it gives CASRSGRGQPQHF.

The chain recombines TRBV27 with TRBJ1-6; TRBD1 might be the D (6 bases). The CDR3 spans 15 residues. CDR1 and CDR2 from the germline V gene are MNHEY and SMNVEV (reference sequence). V was cut by 6 bases and J by 7 bases, with 16 bases left in between. CDR3 sequence (DNA): TGTGCCAGCAGCAATGGGGGGCGGGGGAATTCACCCCTCCACTTT. It encodes CASSNGGRGNSPLHF.

The V gene is TRBV5-5, the J gene TRBJ2-7, with TRBD2 matching 7 bases. Germline CDR1 SGHKS, CDR2 YYEKEE (reference sequence). The junction had 8 bases not matched to a gene; V was cut back by 0 bases and J by 2 bases. The CDR3 consists of 16 residues. This chain's CDR3 is CASSLVGTSEAYEQYF. The CDR3 DNA sequence: TGTGCCAGCAGCTTGGTCGGCACTAGCGAGGCCTACGAGCAGTACTTC.

The chain employs TRBV6-5 and TRBJ2-3; unclear D gene. This CDR3 comprises 13 residues. Trimming removed 0 bases from V and 10 bases from J, with 11 bases in between. From germline, CDR1 is MNHEY and CDR2 SVGAGI. The chain's CDR3 is CASSYSRLSPQYF. CDR3 nucleotides: TGTGCCAGCAGTTACTCTAGACTGAGCCCGCAGTATTTT.